This T cell receptor beta chain originates from a study of T cell therapy after organ transplantation (dated by TCRdb to between 2018 and 2021). As for the study more broadly: Autologous CMV-specific T cells, expanded in vitro for about 2 weeks with a peptide pool of 30 HLA class I and II CMV epitopes, were used as therapy products. Long-term post-therapy samples were available for only about 80% of the 10 patients. This study was a follow-up analysis of the TRBV repertoire from an open-label phase I trial that tested autologous CMV-specific adoptive T cell therapy in people who had received solid-organ transplants. Long-term post-therapy blood samples were collected 20 to 29 weeks after completion of therapy. Patients were given up to 6 doses of T cells at 2-week intervals and were followed for 29 weeks after finishing therapy. Among the roughly 10 patients, eight were classed as clinical responders, while two were classed as nonresponders. Patients received a median of 1.92 x 10^8 CMV-specific T cells across 2 to 6 intravenous infusions. Paper-wide results and their limitations: The small number of expansions detected in nonresponders may be due to reduced sample coverage caused by poor CD8+ T cell yield. Reconstitution after therapy appeared to involve both transferred clonotypes and endogenous clonotypes that were not detected in the therapy products. The small cohort prevented assessing confounders such as concurrent antirejection and antiviral medications. Fold change in CD8 clonality after therapy inversely correlated with pretherapy clonality, suggesting less biased repertoires were more receptive to remodeling. Nonresponders showed marked pretherapy clonal expansions with minimal repertoire change after therapy.

Worth noting for this clone: The antigen this receptor binds is unknown. No clone much larger than this one lies a single base away; base qualities are absent.

Reading from cysteine to phenylalanine, the CDR3 counts 13 amino acids. Left in the record is the CDR3 DNA by itself, 39 bases read in frame from the first base. V loses 3 bases of germline sequence and J loses 3 bases, and the interval between the two ends is 5 bases. Based on the germline V gene (reference sequence), the CDR1 and CDR2 sequences are MNHEY and SMNVEV. TRB CDR3 regions were amplified from genomic DNA with the immunoSEQ two-step, bias-controlled multiplex PCR assay. An Illumina NextSeq 500 was used to sequence the CDR3 libraries. The authors' analysis ran thus. The immunoSEQ Analyzer platform handled the initial alignment and bioinformatics, which included bias normalization against synthetic CDR3 analogs. Annotation of V, D and J genes followed the definitions in the IMGT database. VDJtools version 1.1.10 and the R package tcR version 2.2.1.11 were used with default settings for further TRBV analyses. GLIPH analysis was performed with version 1.0 using default settings. In CDR3 sequences with at least 5 reads, significant changes in clonotype frequency were tested by a 2-sided binomial test with Benjamini-Hochberg correction (alpha = 0.01). In its TCRdb copy, this immuneACCESS table keeps in-frame sequences only and misses some clones. Where compared with another copy, unresolved V genes explain less than half of these, and the others have no known cause. Clone size and the V and J calls come from that table; the DNA yielded D and trimming. Within this sample are 20,000 to 25,000 clones, with about 83% of them counted one time only. The ten largest make up approximately 33% of the sample.

Explained via the paper, the time point label denotes: 20-29 weeks after completion of therapy. Patients were solid-organ transplant recipients with drug-resistant/recurrent cytomegalovirus. About nine trial participants were chosen for repertoire analysis on the basis of the availability of post-therapy peripheral blood mononuclear cells. Viable CD3+CD8+CD4- lymphocytes were sorted from PBMCs on a BD FACSAria III. Genomic DNA was extracted from sorted cells with the Qiagen DNeasy Kit. This TCR was sampled from a human patient who had received a solid organ transplant and had CMV disease. Some T cells present after a transplant may be cells of the graft donor. This material consisted of CD8+ T cells from blood, taken after autologous CMV-specific T cell therapy. Here the chain combines TRBV27 and TRBJ2-2; no D gene can be assigned with confidence. CDR3 loop: CASSFMDTGELFF. In nucleotides, the sequence is TGTGCCAGCAGTTTCATGGACACCGGGGAGCTGTTTTTT.